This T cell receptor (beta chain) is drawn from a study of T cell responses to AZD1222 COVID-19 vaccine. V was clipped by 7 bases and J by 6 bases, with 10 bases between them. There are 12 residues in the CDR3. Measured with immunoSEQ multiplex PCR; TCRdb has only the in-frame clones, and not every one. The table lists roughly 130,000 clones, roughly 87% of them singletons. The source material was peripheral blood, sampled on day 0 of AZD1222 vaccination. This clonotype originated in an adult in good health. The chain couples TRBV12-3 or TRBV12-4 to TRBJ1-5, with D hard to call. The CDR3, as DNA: TGTGCCAGCACCACTACAGCTCAGCCCCAGCATTTT. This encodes CASTTTAQPQHF.